The T cell receptor (beta chain) under discussion was sequenced for a study of Ad26.COV2.S vaccination and SARS-CoV-2 variants. Study-wide points: Placebo and vaccine recipients had non-spike TCR breadth that was similar.

This clone has a single count. The antigen remains unidentified. The CDR3 runs 17 residues. J lost 0 bases, V lost 5 bases, and 8 bases had no gene match. The germline V gene has CDR1 SGHNT and CDR2 YENEEA. Treatment reported: about 20 received Ad26.COV2.S at low or high dose, single or two shots; about 5 received placebo; per-sample allocation not given. Collection of samples fell on day 63 after the first vaccine or placebo injection. Generated by immunoSEQ multiplex PCR, the TCRdb table keeps only in-frame clones and is missing some. The table records hundreds of thousands of clones, around 90% of them present only once.

The chain couples TRBV11-3 to TRBJ1-3, with 9 bases identical to TRBD1. Material: peripheral blood, obtained in a trial of Ad26.COV2.S vaccine versus placebo. The origin of this receptor is a person aged 18-65 years who received the Ad26.COV2.S COVID-19 vaccine or a placebo. For the CDR3, the DNA is TGTGCCAGCAGCCCACGGACAGGGGCGAACTCTGGAAACACCATATATTTT. This translates into CASSPRTGANSGNTIYF.